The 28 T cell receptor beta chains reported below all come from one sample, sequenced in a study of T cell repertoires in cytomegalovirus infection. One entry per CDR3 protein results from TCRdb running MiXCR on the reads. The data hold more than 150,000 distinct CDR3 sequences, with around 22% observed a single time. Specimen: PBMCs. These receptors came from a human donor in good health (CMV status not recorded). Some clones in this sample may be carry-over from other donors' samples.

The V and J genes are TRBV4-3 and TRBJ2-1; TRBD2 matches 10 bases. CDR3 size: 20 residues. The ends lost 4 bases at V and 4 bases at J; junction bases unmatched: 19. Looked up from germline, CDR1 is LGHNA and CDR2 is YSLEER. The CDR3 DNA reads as TGCGCCAGCAGCCTAGAAGACGGGGCTAGCGGGAGTAGTAGGTACAATGAGCAGTTCTTC. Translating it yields CASSLEDGASGSSRYNEQFF.

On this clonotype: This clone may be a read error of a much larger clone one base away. The CDR3, as DNA: TGTGCCAGCAGATGGGGGGCAGAGAATCAGCACCAGCATTTT. It yields the protein CASRWGAENQHQHF. The chain combines TRBV28 with TRBJ1-5, with D maybe TRBD1 (6 bases). Germline-derived CDR1 and CDR2 are MDHEN and SYDVKM. This CDR3 has 14 residues.

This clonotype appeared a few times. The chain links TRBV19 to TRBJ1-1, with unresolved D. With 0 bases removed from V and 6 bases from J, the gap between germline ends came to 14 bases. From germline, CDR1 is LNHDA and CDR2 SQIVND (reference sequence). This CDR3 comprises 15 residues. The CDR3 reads CASSIEGPRAAEAFF. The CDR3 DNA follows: TGTGCCAGTAGTATAGAAGGCCCAAGGGCCGCTGAAGCTTTCTTT.

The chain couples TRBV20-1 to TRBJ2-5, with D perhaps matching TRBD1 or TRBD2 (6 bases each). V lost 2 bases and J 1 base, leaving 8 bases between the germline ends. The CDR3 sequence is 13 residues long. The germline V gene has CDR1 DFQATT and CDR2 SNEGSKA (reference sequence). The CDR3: CSARRGPQETQYF. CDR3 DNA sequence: TGCAGTGCTAGACGGGGGCCCCAAGAGACCCAGTACTTC.

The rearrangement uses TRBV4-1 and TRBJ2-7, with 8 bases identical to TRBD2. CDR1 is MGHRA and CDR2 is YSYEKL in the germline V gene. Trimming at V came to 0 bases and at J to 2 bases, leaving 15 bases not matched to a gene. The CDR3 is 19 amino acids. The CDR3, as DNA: TGCGCCAGCAGCCAAGATGAACCAGGGAGGCGGGGGGCCACCTACGAGCAGTACTTC. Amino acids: CASSQDEPGRRGATYEQYF.

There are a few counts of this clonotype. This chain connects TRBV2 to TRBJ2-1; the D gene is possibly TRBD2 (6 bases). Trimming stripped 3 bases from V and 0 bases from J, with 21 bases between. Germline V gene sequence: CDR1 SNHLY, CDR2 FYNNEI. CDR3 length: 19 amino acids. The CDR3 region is CASSEEGGSPTSSYNEQFF. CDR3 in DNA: TGTGCCAGCAGTGAGGAAGGAGGTTCCCCGACTAGCTCCTACAATGAGCAGTTCTTC.

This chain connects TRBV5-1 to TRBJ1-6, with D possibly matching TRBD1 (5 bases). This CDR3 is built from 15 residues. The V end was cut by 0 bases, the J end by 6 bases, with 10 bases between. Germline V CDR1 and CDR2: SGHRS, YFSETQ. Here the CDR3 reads CASSLGQTINSPLHF. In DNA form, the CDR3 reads TGCGCCAGCAGCTTGGGACAGACAATTAATTCACCCCTCCACTTT.

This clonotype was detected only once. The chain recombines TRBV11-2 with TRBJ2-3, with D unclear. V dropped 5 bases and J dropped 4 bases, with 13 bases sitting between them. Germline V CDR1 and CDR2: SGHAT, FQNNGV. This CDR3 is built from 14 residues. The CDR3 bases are TGTGCCAGCAGCAGGAGAGGAACCCCAGATACGCAGTATTTT. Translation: CASSRRGTPDTQYF.

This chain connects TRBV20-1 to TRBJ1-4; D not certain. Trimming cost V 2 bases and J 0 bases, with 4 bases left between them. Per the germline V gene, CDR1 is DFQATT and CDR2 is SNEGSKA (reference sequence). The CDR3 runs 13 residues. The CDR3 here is CSARTATNEKLFF. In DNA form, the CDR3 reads TGCAGTGCTAGAACAGCAACTAATGAAAAACTGTTTTTT.

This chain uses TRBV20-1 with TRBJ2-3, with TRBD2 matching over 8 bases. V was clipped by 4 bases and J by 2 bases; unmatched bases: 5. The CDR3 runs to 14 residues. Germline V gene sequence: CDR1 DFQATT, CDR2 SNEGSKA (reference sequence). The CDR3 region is CSAKAGGFTDTQYF. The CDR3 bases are TGCAGTGCTAAGGCGGGGGGATTCACAGATACGCAGTATTTT.

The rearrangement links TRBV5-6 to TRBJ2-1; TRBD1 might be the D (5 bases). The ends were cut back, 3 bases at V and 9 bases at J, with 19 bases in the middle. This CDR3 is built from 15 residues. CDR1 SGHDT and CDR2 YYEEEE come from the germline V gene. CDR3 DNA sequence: TGTGCCAGCAGCTCCCAGGGTGATGGGATAGGTGAGCAGTTCTTC. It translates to CASSSQGDGIGEQFF.

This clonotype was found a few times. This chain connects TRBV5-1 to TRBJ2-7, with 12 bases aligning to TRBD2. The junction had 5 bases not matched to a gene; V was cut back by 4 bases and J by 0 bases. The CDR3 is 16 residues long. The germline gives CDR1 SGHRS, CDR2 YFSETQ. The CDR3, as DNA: TGCGCCAGCAGCCCCAGACTAGCGGGGGCCTCCTACGAGCAGTACTTC. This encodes CASSPRLAGASYEQYF.

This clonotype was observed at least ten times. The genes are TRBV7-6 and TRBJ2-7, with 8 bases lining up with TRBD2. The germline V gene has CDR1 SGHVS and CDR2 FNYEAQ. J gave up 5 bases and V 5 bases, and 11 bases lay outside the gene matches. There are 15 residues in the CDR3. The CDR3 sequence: CASSPNAGGAHEQYF. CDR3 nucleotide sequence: TGTGCCAGCAGCCCCAACGCGGGAGGAGCCCACGAGCAGTACTTC.

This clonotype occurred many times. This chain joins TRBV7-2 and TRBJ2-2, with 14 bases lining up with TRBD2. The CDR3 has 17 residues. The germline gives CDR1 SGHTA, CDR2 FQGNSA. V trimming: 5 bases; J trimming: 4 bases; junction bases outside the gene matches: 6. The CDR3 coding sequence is TGTGCCAGCAGCGAGACTAGCGGGAGGGCCCGCACCGGGGAGCTGTTTTTT. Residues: CASSETSGRARTGELFF.

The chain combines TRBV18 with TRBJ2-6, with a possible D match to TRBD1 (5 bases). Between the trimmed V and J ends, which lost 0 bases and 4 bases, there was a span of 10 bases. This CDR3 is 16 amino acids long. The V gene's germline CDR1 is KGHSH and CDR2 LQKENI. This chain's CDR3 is CASSPPRTTGANVLTF. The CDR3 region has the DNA TGTGCCAGCTCACCACCCCGGACAACAGGGGCCAACGTCCTGACTTTC.

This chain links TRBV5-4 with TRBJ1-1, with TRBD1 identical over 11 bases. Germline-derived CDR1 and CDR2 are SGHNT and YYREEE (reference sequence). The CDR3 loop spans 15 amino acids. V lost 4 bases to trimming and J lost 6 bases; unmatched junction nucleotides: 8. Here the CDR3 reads CASSPGQGASAEAFF. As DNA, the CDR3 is TGTGCCAGCAGCCCAGGACAGGGGGCCTCGGCTGAAGCTTTCTTT.

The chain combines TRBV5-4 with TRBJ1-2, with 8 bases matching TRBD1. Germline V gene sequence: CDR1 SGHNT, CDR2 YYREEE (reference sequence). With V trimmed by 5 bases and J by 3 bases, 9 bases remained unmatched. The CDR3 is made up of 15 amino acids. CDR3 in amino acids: CASRPTTGEYYGYTF. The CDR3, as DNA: TGTGCCAGCAGACCCACGACAGGGGAGTACTATGGCTACACCTTC.

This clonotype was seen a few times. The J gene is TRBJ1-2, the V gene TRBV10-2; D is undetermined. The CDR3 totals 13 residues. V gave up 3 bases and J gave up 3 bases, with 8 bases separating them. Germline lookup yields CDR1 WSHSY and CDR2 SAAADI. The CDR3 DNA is TGCGCCAGCAGTGATCGACGGGACTATGGCTACACCTTC. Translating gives CASSDRRDYGYTF.

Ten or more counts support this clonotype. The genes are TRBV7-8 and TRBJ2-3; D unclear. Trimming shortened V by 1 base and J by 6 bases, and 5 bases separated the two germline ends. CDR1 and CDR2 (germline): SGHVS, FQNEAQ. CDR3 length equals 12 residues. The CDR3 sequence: CASSLGVDTQYF. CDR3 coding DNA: TGTGCCAGCAGCTTAGGGGTCGATACGCAGTATTTT.

CDR3 residues: CASSLVTGLGTQYF. In DNA, the CDR3 is TGTGCCAGCAGCTTAGTAACAGGGCTTGGGACCCAGTACTTC. This chain joins TRBV7-9 and TRBJ2-5; D perhaps matches TRBD1 (6 bases). V was clipped by 1 base and J by 7 bases, with 13 bases between them. This CDR3 region has 14 residues. The germline V gene has CDR1 SEHNR and CDR2 FQNEAQ (reference sequence).

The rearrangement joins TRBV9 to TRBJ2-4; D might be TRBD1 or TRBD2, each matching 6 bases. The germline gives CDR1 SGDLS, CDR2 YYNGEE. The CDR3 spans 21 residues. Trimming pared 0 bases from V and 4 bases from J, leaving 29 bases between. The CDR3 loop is CASSVEPEARQGRGLKNIQYF. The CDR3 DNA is TGTGCCAGCAGCGTAGAGCCGGAGGCTCGCCAGGGCAGGGGACTTAAAAACATTCAGTACTTC.

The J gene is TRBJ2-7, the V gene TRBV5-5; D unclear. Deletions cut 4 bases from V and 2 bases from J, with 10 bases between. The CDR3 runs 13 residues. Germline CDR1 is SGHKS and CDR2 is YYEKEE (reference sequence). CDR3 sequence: CASSLHSTYEQYF. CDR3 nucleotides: TGTGCCAGCAGCCTTCACAGTACCTACGAGCAGTACTTC.

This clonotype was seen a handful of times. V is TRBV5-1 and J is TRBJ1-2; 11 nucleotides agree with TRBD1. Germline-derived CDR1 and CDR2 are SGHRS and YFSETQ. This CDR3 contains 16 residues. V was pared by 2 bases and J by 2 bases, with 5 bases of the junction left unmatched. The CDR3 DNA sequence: TGCGCCAGCAGCTTAGGACAGGGGGCGCGGAACTATGGCTACACCTTC. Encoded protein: CASSLGQGARNYGYTF. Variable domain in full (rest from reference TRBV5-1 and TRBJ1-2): KAGVTQTPRYLIKTRGQQVTLSCSPISGHRSVSWYQQTPGQGLQFLFEYFSETQRNKGNFPGRFSGRQFSNSRSEMNVSTLELGDSALYLCASSLGQGARNYGYTFGSGTRLTVV.

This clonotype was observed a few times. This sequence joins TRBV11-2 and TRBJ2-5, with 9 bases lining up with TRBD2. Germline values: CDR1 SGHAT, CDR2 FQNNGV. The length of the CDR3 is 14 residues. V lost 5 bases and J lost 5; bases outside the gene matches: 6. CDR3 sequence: CASSVAGAEETQYF. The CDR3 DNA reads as TGTGCCAGCAGCGTAGCGGGAGCTGAGGAGACCCAGTACTTC.

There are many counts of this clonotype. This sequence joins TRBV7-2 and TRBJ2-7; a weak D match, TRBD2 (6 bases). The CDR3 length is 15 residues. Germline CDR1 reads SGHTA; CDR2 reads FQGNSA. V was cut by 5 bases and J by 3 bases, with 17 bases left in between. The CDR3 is CASSPSLARYYEQYF. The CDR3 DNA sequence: TGTGCCAGCAGCCCATCCCTAGCGCGCTACTACGAGCAGTACTTC.

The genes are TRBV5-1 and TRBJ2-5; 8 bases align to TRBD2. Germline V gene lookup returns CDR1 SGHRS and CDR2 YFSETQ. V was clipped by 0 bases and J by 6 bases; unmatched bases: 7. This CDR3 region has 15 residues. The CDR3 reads CASSLELAVGKTQYF. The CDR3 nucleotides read TGCGCCAGCAGCTTGGAACTAGCGGTGGGAAAGACCCAGTACTTC.

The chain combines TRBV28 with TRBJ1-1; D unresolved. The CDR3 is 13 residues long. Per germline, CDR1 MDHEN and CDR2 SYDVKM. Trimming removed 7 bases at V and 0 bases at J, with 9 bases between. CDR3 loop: CASIGRMNTEAFF. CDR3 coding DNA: TGTGCCAGCATTGGCAGGATGAACACTGAAGCTTTCTTT. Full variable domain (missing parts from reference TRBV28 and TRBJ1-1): DVKVTQSSRYLVKRTGEKVFLECVQDMDHENMFWYRQDPGLGLRLIYFSYDVKMKEKGDIPEGYSVSREKKERFSLILESASTNQTSMYLCASIGRMNTEAFFGQGTRLTVV.

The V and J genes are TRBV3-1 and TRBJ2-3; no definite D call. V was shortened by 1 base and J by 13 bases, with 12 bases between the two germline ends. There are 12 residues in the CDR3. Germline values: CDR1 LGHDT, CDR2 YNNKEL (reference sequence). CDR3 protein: CASSQGSTFEYF. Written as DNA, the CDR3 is TGTGCCAGCAGCCAAGGATCGACGTTTGAGTATTTT.